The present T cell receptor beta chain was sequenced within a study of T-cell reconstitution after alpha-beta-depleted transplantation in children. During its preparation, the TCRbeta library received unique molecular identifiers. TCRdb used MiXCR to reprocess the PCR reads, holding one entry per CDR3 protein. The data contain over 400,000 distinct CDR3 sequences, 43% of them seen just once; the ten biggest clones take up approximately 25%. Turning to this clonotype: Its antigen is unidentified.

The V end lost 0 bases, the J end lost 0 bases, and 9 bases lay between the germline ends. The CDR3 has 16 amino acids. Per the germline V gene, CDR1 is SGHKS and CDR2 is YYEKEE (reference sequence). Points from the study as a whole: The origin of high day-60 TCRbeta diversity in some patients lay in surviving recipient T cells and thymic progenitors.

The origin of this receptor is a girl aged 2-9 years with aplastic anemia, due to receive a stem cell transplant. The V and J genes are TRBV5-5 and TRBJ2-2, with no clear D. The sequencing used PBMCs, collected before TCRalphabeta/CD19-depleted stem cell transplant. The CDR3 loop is CASSLEVTPNTGELFF. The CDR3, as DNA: TGTGCCAGCAGCTTGGAGGTGACACCGAACACCGGGGAGCTGTTTTTT.